This is a list of T cell receptor beta chains from one sample in a study of CD8 T cells in ankylosing spondylitis. TCRdb reprocessed the 5' RACE reads with MiXCR, giving one entry per CDR3 protein. The sample has about 750,000 distinct CDR3 sequences; under 20% are singletons. What was sequenced was blood, either unsorted or a sorted T cell fraction (not recorded which). These receptors all come from a male donor with ankylosing spondylitis. Each CDR3 is given with its conserved first and last residue. Fields, in order: V gene, clone size, D gene, J gene, CDR3 DNA, CDR3 protein. D genes are given only for firm matches. Clone size is given for some rows only: seen once, a few or many times, or a class if the clone is expanded.

>TRBV30|few|-|TRBJ2-3
TGTGCCTGGACCCTCTCGGATACGCAGTATTTT
CAWTLSDTQYF
>TRBV12-3/TRBV12-4|-|-|TRBJ1-1
TGTGCCAGCAACTCCGGGACGGTAAACACTGAAGCTTTCTTT
CASNSGTVNTEAFF
>TRBV11-1|-|TRBD1|TRBJ2-4
TGTGCCAGCAGCTTAGCCCCGGGACAGGGGCTTCTAGCCAAAAACATTCAGTACTTC
CASSLAPGQGLLAKNIQYF
>TRBV7-7|-|TRBD1|TRBJ2-1
TGTGCCAGCAGCTTAGATCAGTGGGACAGGTCCTACAATGAGCAGTTCTTC
CASSLDQWDRSYNEQFF
>TRBV3-1|-|-|TRBJ1-1
TGTGCCAGCAGCCAGAGGAGCGGGGGTTACACTGAAGCTTTCTTT
CASSQRSGGYTEAFF
>TRBV6-1|-|TRBD2|TRBJ2-1
TGTGCCAGCAGCGTCGGGACTAGCGGAGACAATGAGCAGTTCTTC
CASSVGTSGDNEQFF
>TRBV4-2|-|-|TRBJ2-1
TGTGCCAGCCGTCGGTCCTTTTCTACGAATGAGCAGTTCTTC
CASRRSFSTNEQFF
>TRBV12-3/TRBV12-4|few|-|TRBJ1-3
TGTGCCAGCACCGGCGCCGGGACATACGGAAACACCATATATTTT
CASTGAGTYGNTIYF
>TRBV20-1|-|-|TRBJ2-1
TGCAGTGCTAGGGGATTCGGGGACTACAATGAGCAGTTCTTC
CSARGFGDYNEQFF
>TRBV28|-|TRBD1|TRBJ1-2
TGTGCCAGCAGTCCGTACCAGACAGGGTTTAACTATGGCTACACCTTC
CASSPYQTGFNYGYTF
>TRBV6-2/TRBV6-3|few|TRBD2|TRBJ2-7
TGTGCCAGCAGTCCCAGTAGCGGGAGAAGGCTCGAGCAGTACTTC
CASSPSSGRRLEQYF
>TRBV5-6|-|-|TRBJ2-7
TGTGCCAGCAGCCCCTGGGGCCTCTACGAGCAGTACTTC
CASSPWGLYEQYF
>TRBV20-1|few|TRBD2|TRBJ2-1
TGCAGTGCTAGAGTCCTTTCCGGGACTAGCGTCTCCTACAATGAGCAGTTCTTC
CSARVLSGTSVSYNEQFF
>TRBV7-2|few|-|TRBJ1-2
TGTGCCAGCAGCCGCCCGGAGCCCTACTATGGCTACACCTTC
CASSRPEPYYGYTF
>TRBV7-9|-|-|TRBJ1-2
TGTGCCAGCAGCTGGGTCGGGGGGGACTATGGCTACACCTTC
CASSWVGGDYGYTF
>TRBV20-1|few|TRBD1|TRBJ1-6
TGCAGTGCTCAGGGGGGGTTCGATAATTCACCCCTCCACTTT
CSAQGGFDNSPLHF
>TRBV2|-|-|TRBJ1-1
TGTGCCAGCAGTGCGGGTGTCACTGAAGCTTTCTTT
CASSAGVTEAFF
>TRBV11-2|few|TRBD2|TRBJ2-7
TGTGCCAGCAGCGATGGACTAGCTCTCGGTGAGCAGTACTTC
CASSDGLALGEQYF
>TRBV20-1|-|TRBD1|TRBJ1-5
TGCAGTGCTCCGGACAGGGGATTTGATCAGCCCCAGCATTTT
CSAPDRGFDQPQHF
>TRBV15|-|TRBD2|TRBJ2-5
TGTGCCACCAGCAGAGAGGAGCGGGGGGCCCCCCCCCATTATACCCAGTACTTC
CATSREERGAPPHYTQYF
>TRBV24-1|-|-|TRBJ2-2
TGTGCCACCATCGCCTCCACCGGGGAGCTGTTTTTT
CATIASTGELFF
>TRBV5-5|-|-|TRBJ2-3
TGTGCCAGCAGCTTGGACAGGGTCCCCACAGATACGCAGTATTTT
CASSLDRVPTDTQYF
>TRBV25-1|-|TRBD1|TRBJ2-7
TGTGCCAGCAGTAACGGGACAGCAACCTACGAGCAGTACTTC
CASSNGTATYEQYF
>TRBV6-2/TRBV6-3|-|TRBD2|TRBJ2-1
TGTGCCAGCAGTACCGGACTAGCGGGACAACACGAGCAGTTCTTC
CASSTGLAGQHEQFF
>TRBV27|many|-|TRBJ2-1
TGTGCCAGCAGCCTACAGGGTTACAATGAGCAGTTCTTC
CASSLQGYNEQFF
>TRBV7-3|-|-|TRBJ2-5
TGTGCCAGCAGCTTAAGGCCAGGGACCCAAGAGACCCAGTACTTC
CASSLRPGTQETQYF
>TRBV6-1|-|TRBD1|TRBJ1-1
TGTGCCAGCAGGACCCGGGACAGGGCGAACACTGAAGCTTTCTTT
CASRTRDRANTEAFF
>TRBV20-1|-|TRBD2|TRBJ2-7
TGCAGTGCTAGCCCGAGAAGCGGGAAATCCTACGAGCAGTACTTC
CSASPRSGKSYEQYF
>TRBV20-1|-|-|TRBJ2-1
TGCAGTGCTAGACTAAGGGATGAGCAGTTCTTC
CSARLRDEQFF
>TRBV27|few|-|TRBJ2-2
TGTGCCAGCAGTTCTGACATGTTAATGAACACCGGGGAGCTGTTTTTT
CASSSDMLMNTGELFF
>TRBV20-1|-|TRBD2|TRBJ2-1
TGCAGTGGTAGTAGGCCCGGGACTATAAACAATGAGCAGTTCTTC
CSGSRPGTINNEQFF
>TRBV11-2|few|TRBD2|TRBJ2-1
TGTGCCAGCAGCCGATCTCTAGCGGGAAACTACAATGAGCAGTTCTTC
CASSRSLAGNYNEQFF
>TRBV4-1|few|TRBD1|TRBJ1-1
TGCGCCAGCAGCCAAGATGGGACAGGGTGGAACACTGAAGCTTTCTTT
CASSQDGTGWNTEAFF
>TRBV5-1|-|TRBD2|TRBJ2-1
TGCGCCAGCAGCCTCCCGCTTACGGGGGGGACGCCCGATGAGCAGTTCTTC
CASSLPLTGGTPDEQFF
>TRBV6-2/TRBV6-3|few|-|TRBJ2-1
TGTGCCAGCAGTTACTTAACCTTTGCCGGTGAGCAGTTCTTC
CASSYLTFAGEQFF
>TRBV28|few|-|TRBJ1-6
TGTGCCACCAAAACAGGGAGCTCCTATAATTCACCCCTCCACTTT
CATKTGSSYNSPLHF
>TRBV6-2/TRBV6-3|few|TRBD1|TRBJ2-2
TGTGCCAGCAGTTACTCAGGGACAGGGTCCGGGGAGCTGTTTTTT
CASSYSGTGSGELFF
>TRBV7-9|few|-|TRBJ2-3
TGTGCCAGCAGCCCCCGGACCACAGATACGCAGTATTTT
CASSPRTTDTQYF
>TRBV9|-|TRBD1|TRBJ1-3
TGTGCCAGCAGCCAGACGACCCTCACATCCGGACAGGACCGCTCTGGAAACACCATATATTTT
CASSQTTLTSGQDRSGNTIYF
>TRBV19|few|TRBD1|TRBJ1-5
TGTGCCAGAACGGGACAGTCGCCCGGTATTGGCAATCAGCCCCAGCATTTT
CARTGQSPGIGNQPQHF
>TRBV4-1|-|TRBD2|TRBJ2-1
TGCGCCAGCAGCCAAGAGAGATCTAGCGGGAATGAGCAGTTCTTC
CASSQERSSGNEQFF
>TRBV20-1|few|-|TRBJ1-2
TGCAGTGCTAGAGATGGGGGCCAAAGAACTAACTATGGCTACACCTTC
CSARDGGQRTNYGYTF
>TRBV11-1|-|-|TRBJ2-2
TGTGCCAGCAGCGGCGGGCTCCAGGGCGGGGAGCTGTTTTTT
CASSGGLQGGELFF
>TRBV2|few|-|TRBJ1-2
TGTGCCAGCAGTGCGGAATATGGCTACACCTTC
CASSAEYGYTF
>TRBV27|-|-|TRBJ1-1
TGTGCCAGCAGTTTATCCACAGACTACACTGAAGCTTTCTTT
CASSLSTDYTEAFF
>TRBV7-9|-|TRBD1|TRBJ2-3
TGTGCCAGCAGCTCTCGGGACAGGGATACAGATACGCAGTATTTT
CASSSRDRDTDTQYF
>TRBV2|-|TRBD2|TRBJ2-3
TGTGCCAGCAGGGAACTAGCGGGTACGCAGTATTTT
CASRELAGTQYF
>TRBV20-1|few|TRBD1|TRBJ1-4
TGCAGTGCTCCCCTAGACAGGGGTAATGAAAAACTGTTTTTT
CSAPLDRGNEKLFF